The 29 T cell receptor beta chains reported below all come from one sample, sequenced in a study of shared clonotypes between healthy human individuals. The protocol was immunoSEQ multiplex PCR, while the TCRdb copy is restricted to in-frame clones and leaves out a portion. The sample contains over 2 million clones, around 95% of which appear only once. The sequenced sample consisted of naive CD4+ T cells sorted from blood. Subset in this sample: CD45RA+ positively selected. Receptors originate from a young man in good health.

The chain employs TRBV6-4 and TRBJ1-2; D is unclear. In germline, CDR1 is MRHNA, CDR2 SNTAGT. This CDR3 comprises 13 residues. Trimming left V 5 bases short and J 7 bases short, with 14 bases between. CDR3 coding DNA: TGTGCCAGCAGTCAAGAAGGGATGGGTGGCTACACCTTC. It yields the protein CASSQEGMGGYTF.

The rearrangement joins TRBV6-5 to TRBJ1-6; 7 positions agree with TRBD1. The germline gives CDR1 MNHEY, CDR2 SVGAGI. The CDR3 is 15 amino acids. J was trimmed by 5 bases and V by 4 bases; bases with no gene match: 5. The CDR3 bases are TGTGCCAGCAGTTCAGGGGGTGTCGATAATTCACCCCTCCACTTT. Amino acid sequence: CASSSGGVDNSPLHF.

This chain joins TRBV27 and TRBJ1-5; D gene unclear. Trimming cost V 7 bases and J 3 bases, with 13 bases left between them. CDR3 length equals 14 residues. CDR1 is MNHEY, CDR2 SMNVEV, per germline (reference sequence). CDR3 protein: CASTRGRINQPQHF. CDR3 nucleotide sequence: TGTGCCAGCACCCGAGGAAGAATCAATCAGCCCCAGCATTTT.

V is TRBV28 and J is TRBJ1-5; 7 bases are shared with TRBD1. Germline-derived CDR1 and CDR2 are MDHEN and SYDVKM. This CDR3 has 15 amino acids. V gave up 5 bases and J gave up 4 bases; unmatched junction bases: 8. The CDR3 coding sequence is TGTGCCAGCAGTGGGCACAGGGGTCTAAATCAGCCCCAGCATTTT. This codes for CASSGHRGLNQPQHF.

The genes are TRBV18 and TRBJ1-1, with D perhaps matching TRBD1 (5 bases). Per germline, CDR1 KGHSH and CDR2 LQKENI. The CDR3 totals 14 residues. V lost 4 bases, J lost 6 bases, and 15 bases lay in between. The CDR3 region is CASSLGALASEAFF. The CDR3 DNA sequence: TGTGCCAGCTCACTAGGGGCCCTGGCTTCTGAAGCTTTCTTT. The full variable domain, with the rest looked up from reference TRBV18 and TRBJ1-1, is NAGVMQNPRHLVRRRGQEARLRCSPMKGHSHVYWYRQLPEEGLKFMVYLQKENIIDESGMPKERFSAEFPKEGPSILRIQQVVRGDSAAYFCASSLGALASEAFFGQGTRLTVV.

This chain links TRBV2 with TRBJ1-1, with 8 positions matching TRBD1. The germline gives CDR1 SNHLY, CDR2 FYNNEI. V was clipped by 6 bases and J by 5 bases; unmatched bases: 14. The CDR3 is 16 residues long. CDR3 DNA: TGTGCCAGCAGCGACAGGGGAATAGCGAGGGGGACTGAAGCTTTCTTT. Translating it yields CASSDRGIARGTEAFF.

The chain joins TRBV15 to TRBJ1-2; D is ambiguous. Per germline, CDR1 LNHNV and CDR2 YYDKDF (reference sequence). There are 14 residues in the CDR3. Trimming pared 0 bases from V and 4 bases from J, leaving 9 bases between. The CDR3 sequence: CATSRESGAYGYTF. Here the CDR3 DNA reads TGTGCCACCAGCAGAGAGTCAGGAGCCTATGGCTACACCTTC.

This chain joins TRBV9 and TRBJ2-2; D tentatively fits TRBD1 or TRBD2 (6 bases each). V was pared by 3 bases and J by 6 bases, with 18 bases between. The germline V gene encodes CDR1 SGDLS and CDR2 YYNGEE. There are 16 residues in the CDR3. This CDR3 reads CASSAHGGGIAGELFF. The CDR3 bases are TGTGCCAGCAGCGCACACGGGGGCGGGATCGCCGGGGAGCTGTTTTTT.

The chain links TRBV6-6 to TRBJ2-7; tentatively, D is TRBD1 (5 bases). This CDR3 is built from 13 residues. V was pared by 8 bases and J by 2 bases, with 13 bases between. Germline CDR1 and CDR2: MNHNY and SVGAGI (reference sequence). CDR3 amino acids: CASGQGATYEQYF. The CDR3 DNA follows: TGTGCCAGCGGACAAGGGGCCACCTACGAGCAGTACTTC.

The table lists this clone with a count of one. The chain couples TRBV7-6 to TRBJ2-7; D uncertain. Germline V gene lookup returns CDR1 SGHVS and CDR2 FNYEAQ. This CDR3 spans 15 amino acids. V lost 1 base and J lost 2, with 12 bases in between. CDR3 sequence reads: CASSLDPTSAYEQYF. In DNA form, the CDR3 reads TGTGCCAGCAGCTTAGATCCGACATCAGCCTACGAGCAGTACTTC. Full variable domain (missing parts from reference TRBV7-6 and TRBJ2-7): GAGVSQSPRYKVTKRGQDVALRCDPISGHVSLYWYRQALGQGPEFLTYFNYEAQQDKSGLPNDRFSAERPEGSISTLTIQRTEQRDSAMYRCASSLDPTSAYEQYFGPGTRLTVT.

The chain employs TRBV7-2 and TRBJ1-1; a weak D match, TRBD1 (5 bases). This CDR3 spans 13 amino acids. CDR1 and CDR2 from the germline V gene are SGHTA and FQGNSA. Trimming cost V 10 bases and J 1 base, with 13 bases left between them. CDR3 protein: CATFLGGNTEAFF. The CDR3 DNA sequence: TGTGCCACCTTTCTTGGGGGGAACACTGAAGCTTTCTTT.

CDR3 coding DNA: TGTGCCAGTGCGGACAGGGAATCCTACGAGCAGTACTTC. It is translated as CASADRESYEQYF. The rearrangement links TRBV18 to TRBJ2-7, with 8 bases fitting TRBD1. The CDR3 sequence is 13 residues long. CDR1 is KGHSH and CDR2 is LQKENI in the germline V gene. V trimming: 9 bases; J trimming: 1 base; junction bases outside the gene matches: 5.

The sample holds one count of this clone. The V and J genes are TRBV18 and TRBJ2-3; 9 nucleotides agree with TRBD1. V lost 9 bases and J lost 4; bases outside the gene matches: 23. The V gene's germline CDR1 is KGHSH and CDR2 LQKENI. This CDR3 region has 19 residues. CDR3 region: CASLTDTGAAGQGPDTQYF. The CDR3 DNA reads TGTGCCAGTCTTACGGATACGGGGGCGGCGGGACAGGGCCCAGATACGCAGTATTTT.

V and J are TRBV4-2 and TRBJ2-7, with D maybe TRBD2 (5 bases). This CDR3 has 19 residues. V shed 1 base and J shed 3 bases, with 25 bases lying between them. Germline CDR1 LGHNA, CDR2 YNFKEQ. The CDR3 sequence: CASSQVSPTSISQVYEQYF. The CDR3 DNA sequence: TGTGCCAGCAGCCAAGTATCCCCCACTAGTATTTCTCAGGTCTACGAGCAGTACTTC.

This chain joins TRBV9 and TRBJ1-1; 7 positions agree with TRBD1. This CDR3 is built from 14 residues. Trimming took 3 bases from V and 2 from J; bases not matched to a gene: 4. Per germline, CDR1 SGDLS and CDR2 YYNGEE. As DNA, the CDR3 is TGTGCCAGCAGCGCTGGGACAGACAACACTGAAGCTTTCTTT. Its translation is CASSAGTDNTEAFF.

The CDR3 DNA reads as TGTGCCAGCACCCCACTTCCCCAAGCGGGAGGCAGGGAGACCCAGTACTTC. As protein: CASTPLPQAGGRETQYF. The genes are TRBV27 and TRBJ2-5; 9 nucleotides line up with TRBD2. The germline gives CDR1 MNHEY, CDR2 SMNVEV (reference sequence). V gave up 7 bases and J gave up 5 bases; unmatched junction bases: 17. This CDR3 has 17 amino acids.

V gene TRBV11-2 combines with J gene TRBJ1-1; no clear D. Germline V CDR1 and CDR2: SGHAT, FQNNGV. The CDR3 sequence is 10 residues long. Between the trimmed V and J ends, which lost 1 base and 7 bases, there was a span of 1 base. The DNA for the CDR3 is TGTGCCAGCAGCTTAGTTGAAGCTTTCTTT. Protein: CASSLVEAFF.

The rearrangement uses TRBV28 and TRBJ2-1; D is possibly TRBD1 or TRBD2 (6 bases each). Germline values: CDR1 MDHEN, CDR2 SYDVKM. V dropped 5 bases and J dropped 8 bases, with 16 bases sitting between them. The CDR3 totals 14 residues. In DNA form, the CDR3 reads TGTGCCAGCAGTCTCGTGAGGGGGGCCGATGAGCAGTTCTTC. It specifies CASSLVRGADEQFF. The full variable domain, its missing parts supplied by reference TRBV28 and TRBJ2-1, is DVKVTQSSRYLVKRTGEKVFLECVQDMDHENMFWYRQDPGLGLRLIYFSYDVKMKEKGDIPEGYSVSREKKERFSLILESASTNQTSMYLCASSLVRGADEQFFGPGTRLTVL.

This clone was detected only once. The chain carries TRBV5-1 and TRBJ2-1, with 9 bases that match TRBD2. V was clipped by 4 bases and J by 8 bases; unmatched bases: 13. The CDR3 totals 16 residues. Per the germline V gene, CDR1 is SGHRS and CDR2 is YFSETQ. The CDR3 DNA reads as TGCGCCAGCAGCCCGACCGGGACTAGCCGTACGTATGAGCAGTTCTTC. Protein: CASSPTGTSRTYEQFF.

This chain joins TRBV2 and TRBJ2-3, with no clear D. Germline V gene sequence: CDR1 SNHLY, CDR2 FYNNEI. V was trimmed by 3 bases and J by 4 bases, leaving 8 bases between them. The CDR3 is 13 amino acids. The CDR3 nucleotides are TGTGCCAGCAGTGACGGCTCGGCAGATACGCAGTATTTT. It encodes CASSDGSADTQYF.

The CDR3 loop is CASSQEFGQGLGGYTF. CDR3 nucleotides: TGCGCCAGCAGCCAAGAGTTTGGACAGGGGCTAGGAGGCTACACCTTC. The genes are TRBV4-3 and TRBJ1-2; 9 bases match TRBD1. After removal of 0 bases from V and 8 bases from J, the junction contained 10 bases not matched to a gene. CDR1 and CDR2 from the germline V gene are LGHNA and YSLEER. The CDR3 covers 16 residues.

The rearrangement links TRBV19 to TRBJ1-5; D uncertain. Trimming cost V 3 bases and J 3 bases, with 9 bases left between them. CDR3 length: 14 residues. Germline V gene data show CDR1 as LNHDA and CDR2 as SQIVND (reference sequence). For the CDR3, the DNA is TGTGCCAGTAGTATCTTACTGGACAATCAGCCCCAGCATTTT. It specifies CASSILLDNQPQHF.

This clone was seen just once. The V and J genes are TRBV18 and TRBJ2-7; D gene ambiguous. CDR1 and CDR2 from the germline V gene are KGHSH and LQKENI. V was shortened by 2 bases and J by 1 base, with 12 bases between the two germline ends. This CDR3 spans 15 amino acids. This chain's CDR3 is CASSPAWQSSYEQYF. In nucleotides, the CDR3 is TGTGCCAGCTCACCAGCATGGCAGTCTTCCTACGAGCAGTACTTC.

This sequence joins TRBV4-2 and TRBJ1-2; no definite D call. The germline CDR1 and CDR2 sequences are LGHNA and YNFKEQ. The CDR3 runs to 14 residues. Trimming left V 4 bases short and J 0 bases short, with 9 bases between. For the CDR3, the DNA is TGTGCCAGCAGCCTAGGAGGTTCTAACTATGGCTACACCTTC. Amino acids: CASSLGGSNYGYTF.

This clone has only one observation. This chain connects TRBV7-3 to TRBJ1-1; D perhaps matches TRBD1 (5 bases). Germline V gene lookup returns CDR1 SGHTA and CDR2 FQGTGA. This CDR3 is 15 amino acids long. V gave up 1 base and J gave up 4 bases, with 13 bases separating them. CDR3 protein: CASSLSQGEGTEAFF. The CDR3 DNA is TGTGCCAGCAGCTTAAGCCAGGGCGAGGGCACTGAAGCTTTCTTT.

The chain is built from TRBV6-1 and TRBJ1-5; 9 nucleotides align to TRBD1. This CDR3 spans 14 amino acids. Per germline, CDR1 MNHNS and CDR2 SASEGT. J was trimmed by 6 bases and V by 7 bases; bases with no gene match: 7. The CDR3 region is CASILGQGAQPQHF. The CDR3 DNA reads TGTGCCAGCATCTTGGGACAGGGCGCTCAGCCCCAGCATTTT.

CDR3 residues: CASSPQAGGETQYF. CDR3 in DNA: TGTGCCAGCTCACCACAAGCGGGCGGAGAGACCCAGTACTTC. This chain joins TRBV18 and TRBJ2-5; tentatively, D is TRBD2 (6 bases). The CDR3 has 14 amino acids. Per the germline V gene, CDR1 is KGHSH and CDR2 is LQKENI. Trimming left V 1 base short and J 4 bases short, with 10 bases between.

J is TRBJ2-5 and V is TRBV25-1; possible D gene TRBD2, 6 bases. The CDR3 has 13 residues. V shed 6 bases and J shed 2 bases, with 10 bases lying between them. CDR1 is MGHDK and CDR2 is SYGVNS in the germline V gene. The CDR3 bases are TGTGCCAGCAGGGAGGGACCTCAAGAGACCCAGTACTTC. Its protein product is CASREGPQETQYF.

The gene calls are TRBV29-1 and TRBJ2-1, with D possibly TRBD1 on 5 matching bases. The V gene lost 7 bases and the J gene lost 1 base, with 11 bases spanning the gap. The CDR3 length is 13 residues. Germline V gene lookup returns CDR1 SQVTM and CDR2 ANQGSEA. CDR3 sequence: CSGQFNSYNEQFF. Written as DNA, the CDR3 is TGCAGCGGACAGTTCAATTCCTACAATGAGCAGTTCTTC.